The source of this T cell receptor beta chain is a study of blood T cell repertoires in COVID-19. Some clones are missing from TCRdb's copy, which holds only in-frame ones; the method was immunoSEQ multiplex PCR. The top ten hold about 10% of the sample, which has more than 350,000 clones, about 87% seen once. The CDR3 totals 14 residues. V was clipped by 3 bases and J by 3 bases, with 12 bases between them. Per germline, CDR1 KGHSH and CDR2 LQKENI. This clone was counted only a few times. This clonotype was sampled from a woman in her 30s with COVID-19, enrolled during active disease. V gene TRBV18 combines with J gene TRBJ2-7; D possibly corresponds to TRBD1 (5 bases). Sequenced material: peripheral blood. The CDR3 reads CASSPRTRSYEQYF. The CDR3 DNA sequence: TGTGCCAGCTCACCCCGGACACGGAGCTACGAGCAGTACTTC. Together with reference TRBV18 and TRBJ2-7, the CDR3 gives the full variable domain: NAGVMQNPRHLVRRRGQEARLRCSPMKGHSHVYWYRQLPEEGLKFMVYLQKENIIDESGMPKERFSAEFPKEGPSILRIQQVVRGDSAAYFCASSPRTRSYEQYFGPGTRLTVT.